This entry is about one T cell receptor beta chain. Its antigen remains unidentified. The sample is drawn from a study of cytomegalovirus exposure and HLA in healthy donors. Across the whole study: Earlier findings included some 100 million unique TCR beta sequences obtained from 150 million to 200 million T cells.

The germline CDR1 and CDR2 sequences are MDHEN and SYDVKM. There are 16 residues in the CDR3. Trimming at V came to 7 bases and at J to 3 bases, leaving 14 bases not matched to a gene. Primers: 60 Vbeta forward and 13 Jbeta reverse. Assay: immunoSEQ multiplex PCR; the TCRdb copy retains only in-frame clones and omits some. This table has about 130,000 clones, around 77% appearing once. Findings and limits, study-wide: Highly shared variants forming one cluster were likely a sequencing artifact. Across donors, most TCRs were seen rarely, yet some public ones were widespread. In an earlier analysis, in under 700 donors, most V segments appeared productive either ~90% or ~30% of the time.

This TCR came from a woman aged 60-70 years in good health and CMV-seronegative. The J gene is TRBJ1-1, the V gene TRBV28; 7 bases are shared with TRBD1. Sequencing input: PBMCs. CDR3 protein: CASTLGGAGGYTEAFF. CDR3 in DNA: TGTGCCAGCACCCTAGGAGGTGCAGGGGGTTACACTGAAGCTTTCTTT. Variable domain in full (rest from reference TRBV28 and TRBJ1-1): DVKVTQSSRYLVKRTGEKVFLECVQDMDHENMFWYRQDPGLGLRLIYFSYDVKMKEKGDIPEGYSVSREKKERFSLILESASTNQTSMYLCASTLGGAGGYTEAFFGQGTRLTVV.